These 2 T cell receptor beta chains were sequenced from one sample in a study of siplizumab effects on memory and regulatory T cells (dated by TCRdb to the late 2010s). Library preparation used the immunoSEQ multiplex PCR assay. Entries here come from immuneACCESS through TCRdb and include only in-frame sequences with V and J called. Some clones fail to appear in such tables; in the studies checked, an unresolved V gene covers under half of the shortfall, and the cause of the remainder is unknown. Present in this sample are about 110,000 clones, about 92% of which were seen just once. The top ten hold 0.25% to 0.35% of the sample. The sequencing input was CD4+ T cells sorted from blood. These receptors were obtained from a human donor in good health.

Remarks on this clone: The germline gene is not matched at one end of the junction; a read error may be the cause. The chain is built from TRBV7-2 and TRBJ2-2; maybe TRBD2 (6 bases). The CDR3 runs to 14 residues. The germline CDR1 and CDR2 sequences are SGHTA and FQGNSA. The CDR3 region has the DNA TGTGCCAGCAGCTTGGGGCATAACACCGGGGGGCTGTTTTTT. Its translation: CASSLGHNTGGLFF.

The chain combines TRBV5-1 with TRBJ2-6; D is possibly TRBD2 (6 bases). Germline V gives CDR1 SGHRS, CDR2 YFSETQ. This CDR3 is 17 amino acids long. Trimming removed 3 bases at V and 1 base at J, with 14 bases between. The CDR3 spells CASSWGVQSSGANVLTF. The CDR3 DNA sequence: TGCGCCAGCAGCTGGGGGGTTCAAAGTTCTGGGGCCAACGTCCTGACTTTC.